This TCR beta chain was found in a study of cytomegalovirus exposure and HLA in healthy donors. Study summary: As released early, the data held about 85 million unique TCRs from HLA-typed donors. General study points: Later on, a genetic analysis was performed. It linked a missense variant in DCLRE1C with V- and J-gene trimming of TCR beta.

Both 60 Vbeta primers and 13 Jbeta primers went into the PCR. Here immunoSEQ multiplex PCR was the method, and the copy in TCRdb shows in-frame clones only, minus some. The sample carries 150,000 to 200,000 clones, around 80% recorded once. The CDR3 extends over 16 amino acids. Germline CDR1 MGHDK, CDR2 SYGVNS. Between the trimmed V and J ends, which lost 5 bases and 9 bases, there was a span of 20 bases. Each of the donors was a healthy bone marrow donor. With respect to this clone: The antigen is unknown.

The chain is built from TRBV25-1 and TRBJ1-6, with D maybe TRBD1 (5 bases). What was sequenced was PBMCs. The TCR sequence derives from a woman in her forties or fifties in good health and CMV-seronegative. The CDR3 loop is CASSSPPGLSGSPLHF. The CDR3 DNA sequence: TGTGCCAGCAGTTCCCCACCAGGGTTATCTGGTTCACCCCTCCACTTT.